Each of the 2 T cell receptor beta chains below was sequenced from the same sample in a study of blood T cell repertoires in COVID-19. The repertoire was sequenced with immunoSEQ multiplex PCR; TCRdb's copy has only in-frame clones and lacks some. This sample carries hundreds of thousands of clones, 88% of them seen once, and the ten largest clones take less than 3%. Sequenced input: PBMCs or T cells enriched from blood (not recorded which). These receptors originate from a woman in her forties or fifties who had recovered from COVID-19.

The chain uses TRBV28 and TRBJ2-1; the D gene is possibly TRBD2 (7 bases). The CDR3 is made up of 15 amino acids. Germline lookup yields CDR1 MDHEN and CDR2 SYDVKM. Trimming left V 3 bases short and J 4 bases short, with 13 bases between. CDR3 in amino acids: CASSFLRGGYNEQFF. CDR3 in DNA: TGTGCCAGCAGTTTCTTGAGGGGGGGATACAATGAGCAGTTCTTC.

This chain uses TRBV19 with TRBJ2-1; 7 bases map to TRBD1. Germline V gives CDR1 LNHDA, CDR2 SQIVND (reference sequence). With V trimmed by 3 bases and J by 4 bases, 6 bases remained unmatched. The CDR3 loop spans 15 amino acids. CDR3 loop: CASSIVDRTYNEQFF. The CDR3 bases are TGTGCCAGTAGTATCGTGGACAGGACATACAATGAGCAGTTCTTC.